These 20 T cell receptor beta chains share one sample of origin, sequenced in a study of shared clonotypes between healthy human individuals. Some clones are missing from TCRdb's copy, which holds only in-frame ones; the method was immunoSEQ multiplex PCR. Here the sample spans millions of clones, around 90% being singletons. Sequenced input: naive CD4+ T cells sorted from blood. Subset meaning: CD45RA+ positively selected. These receptor sequences come from a man younger than 30 in good health.

V is TRBV5-1 and J is TRBJ1-3, with unresolved D. This CDR3 region has 15 residues. Trimming removed 1 base at V and 0 bases at J, with 8 bases between. Germline V gene data show CDR1 as SGHRS and CDR2 as YFSETQ. The CDR3 reads CASSLTTSSGNTIYF. The CDR3 coding sequence is TGCGCCAGCAGCTTGACGACGAGCTCTGGAAACACCATATATTTT.

J is TRBJ2-5 and V is TRBV4-1, with a tentative D call TRBD1 (6 bases). The DNA end is a closer match to TRBJ2-7, so the J assignment may be wrong. Germline values: CDR1 MGHRA, CDR2 YSYEKL. The CDR3 is 15 amino acids. CDR3 bases: TGCGCCAGCAGCCACCTGACAGGTAGTCGGGACGAGCAGTACTTC. Translated: CASSHLTGSRDEQYF.

The gene calls are TRBV6-6 and TRBJ1-2, with 7 positions matching TRBD1. The CDR3 sequence is 13 residues long. Germline CDR1 MNHNY, CDR2 SVGAGI (reference sequence). J was trimmed by 7 bases and V by 4 bases; bases with no gene match: 6. The CDR3, as DNA: TGTGCCAGCAGTTCAGGGGGTTCCATTGGCTACACCTTC. Its protein is CASSSGGSIGYTF.

The chain has TRBV7-2 and TRBJ1-2; D is possibly TRBD1 (5 bases). The germline V gene encodes CDR1 SGHTA and CDR2 FQGNSA. The germline V and J ends were trimmed by 1 base and 8 bases, with 11 bases remaining between them. The CDR3 loop spans 13 amino acids. CDR3: CASSLGGTRGYTF. The CDR3 DNA follows: TGTGCCAGCAGCTTAGGGGGGACGCGAGGCTACACCTTC.

As regards this clone: Other nucleotide sequences from this sample produce the same CDR3. V usage is TRBV2 and J usage is TRBJ1-1; D unclear. Trimming removed 0 bases at V and 10 bases at J, with 9 bases between. Germline lookup yields CDR1 SNHLY and CDR2 FYNNEI. The CDR3 is made up of 12 amino acids. CDR3 nucleotide sequence: TGTGCCAGCAGTGAAGCGGGGTGGGGAGCTTTCTTT. It specifies CASSEAGWGAFF.

The V gene is TRBV28, the J gene TRBJ1-4; D remains ambiguous. This CDR3 is built from 11 residues. Germline loops: CDR1 MDHEN, CDR2 SYDVKM. The V gene lost 4 bases and the J gene lost 8 bases, with 5 bases spanning the gap. DNA of the CDR3: TGTGCCAGCAGTTCTGCCGAAAAACTGTTTTTT. Translated: CASSSAEKLFF.

The chain joins TRBV7-3 to TRBJ1-2; D is perhaps TRBD1 (5 bases). This CDR3 comprises 13 residues. From germline, CDR1 is SGHTA and CDR2 FQGTGA. V lost 4 bases and J 8 bases, leaving 14 bases between the germline ends. For the CDR3, the DNA is TGTGCCAGCAGCTCCAGTCCAGGGTTAGGCTACACCTTC. Amino acid sequence: CASSSSPGLGYTF.

This clone was seen just once. The chain joins TRBV28 to TRBJ2-7; 8 positions agree with TRBD1. Germline V CDR1 and CDR2: MDHEN, SYDVKM. This CDR3 spans 14 amino acids. The J segment lost 2 bases and the V segment lost 8 bases, leaving 8 bases of the junction unmatched. The CDR3 coding sequence is TGTGCCAGCCGTCGACAGGGGATCACCTACGAGCAGTACTTC. It codes for CASRRQGITYEQYF. Filled out from reference TRBV28 and TRBJ2-7, the complete variable domain reads DVKVTQSSRYLVKRTGEKVFLECVQDMDHENMFWYRQDPGLGLRLIYFSYDVKMKEKGDIPEGYSVSREKKERFSLILESASTNQTSMYLCASRRQGITYEQYFGPGTRLTVT.

The CDR3 is CASSETGGGYEQYF. The DNA of the CDR3 is TGTGCCAGTTCCGAGACAGGGGGAGGCTACGAGCAGTACTTC. V gene TRBV19 combines with J gene TRBJ2-7; 9 bases line up with TRBD1. CDR1 and CDR2 (germline): LNHDA, SQIVND (reference sequence). J lost 3 bases, V lost 8 bases, and 8 bases had no gene match. The CDR3 loop spans 14 amino acids.

As to this clone: The same CDR3 arises from other DNA sequences in this sample as well. The chain is built from TRBV7-9 and TRBJ1-4, with TRBD1 identical over 9 bases. Germline V gives CDR1 SEHNR, CDR2 FQNEAQ (reference sequence). After removal of 1 base from V and 6 bases from J, the junction contained 3 bases not matched to a gene. The CDR3 is 15 residues long. The chain's CDR3 is CASSLGDREDEKLFF. DNA of the CDR3: TGTGCCAGCAGCTTAGGGGACAGGGAAGATGAAAAACTGTTTTTT.

This chain joins TRBV5-8 and TRBJ1-6, with TRBD1 as a possible D gene (6 bases). This CDR3 is built from 15 residues. Trimming shortened V by 4 bases and J by 7 bases, and 15 bases separated the two germline ends. CDR1 is SGHTS and CDR2 is YDEGEE in the germline V gene. CDR3 protein: CASSRNRVGNSPLHF. CDR3 sequence (DNA): TGTGCCAGCAGCCGGAACAGGGTGGGGAATTCACCCCTCCACTTT.

A remark on this clone: This CDR3 is also generated by other DNA sequences in the sample. The CDR3 coding sequence is TGCGCCAGCAGCGGCACAGGGGGCCCTAATGAAAAACTGTTTTTT. Its protein product is CASSGTGGPNEKLFF. This sequence joins TRBV5-1 and TRBJ1-4; 9 bases match TRBD1. V shed 4 bases and J 3 bases; nucleotides not matched to a gene: 4. This CDR3 has 15 amino acids. The germline V gene has CDR1 SGHRS and CDR2 YFSETQ.

The chain recombines TRBV7-6 with TRBJ1-5; TRBD1 matches at 10 bases. In germline, CDR1 is SGHVS, CDR2 FNYEAQ. This CDR3 contains 14 residues. V was pared by 5 bases and J by 6 bases, with 4 bases of the junction left unmatched. For the CDR3, the DNA is TGTGCCAGCAGCCAAGGGACAGGGGTTCAGCCCCAGCATTTT. Its protein product is CASSQGTGVQPQHF.

The V gene is TRBV7-2, the J gene TRBJ1-2, with 7 nucleotides matching TRBD1. This CDR3 has 13 residues. The germline CDR1 and CDR2 sequences are SGHTA and FQGNSA. Trimming cost V 5 bases and J 4 bases; bases outside gene matches: 4. Here the CDR3 DNA reads TGTGCCAGCAGCATCGGGACAGCCTATGGCTACACCTTC. Its translation: CASSIGTAYGYTF.

This rearrangement joins TRBV15 to TRBJ1-1; D unclear. Per the germline V gene, CDR1 is LNHNV and CDR2 is YYDKDF (reference sequence). V gave up 0 bases and J gave up 1 base, with 3 bases separating them. CDR3 length: 13 amino acids. CDR3 loop: CATSRERNTEAFF. The CDR3 DNA reads TGTGCCACCAGCAGAGAAAGGAACACTGAAGCTTTCTTT.

This rearrangement joins TRBV14 to TRBJ1-1; tentatively, D is TRBD1 (6 bases). This CDR3 spans 13 amino acids. The germline V gene encodes CDR1 SGHDN and CDR2 FVKESK. Trimming took off 4 bases at V and 4 bases at J, with 10 bases between the two ends. The CDR3 region has the DNA TGTGCCAGCAGCCCCAGGGGCGGCACTGAAGCTTTCTTT. Protein: CASSPRGGTEAFF. Supplemented by reference TRBV14 and TRBJ1-1, the full variable domain reads EAGVTQFPSHSVIEKGQTVTLRCDPISGHDNLYWYRRVMGKEIKFLLHFVKESKQDESGMPNNRFLAERTGGTYSTLKVQPAELEDSGVYFCASSPRGGTEAFFGQGTRLTVV.

The chain couples TRBV11-2 to TRBJ1-6, with D possibly being TRBD1 (5 bases). Germline loops: CDR1 SGHAT, CDR2 FQNNGV. With 5 bases removed from V and 9 bases from J, the gap between germline ends came to 17 bases. CDR3 size: 15 residues. CDR3 residues: CASSGIRDLLSPLHF. The CDR3 nucleotides read TGTGCCAGCAGCGGGATCCGGGACCTCCTTTCACCCCTCCACTTT.

This clone was recorded only once. CDR3 nucleotide sequence: TGTGCCAGCAGTGAGGGGGGACGTCGTCCACTCAATGAGCAGTTCTTC. It specifies CASSEGGRRPLNEQFF. The gene calls are TRBV6-1 and TRBJ2-1, with a tentative D call TRBD2 (6 bases). Germline lookup yields CDR1 MNHNS and CDR2 SASEGT. Trimming took 3 bases from V and 6 from J, leaving 18 bases between them. This CDR3 region has 16 residues.

This clone was found once. DNA for the CDR3: TGTGCCATCAGTGGTGTACAGTTTGTTGACACCGGGGAGCTGTTTTTT. The encoded protein is CAISGVQFVDTGELFF. The V gene is TRBV10-3, the J gene TRBJ2-2; D gene uncertain. Trimming stripped 4 bases from V and 3 bases from J, with 15 bases between. Germline V lookup: CDR1 ENHRY, CDR2 SYGVKD. The CDR3 runs to 16 residues.

The CDR3 DNA follows: TGTGCCAGCAGTGACGATGGCTACGAGCAGTACTTC. This gives the protein CASSDDGYEQYF. The chain links TRBV2 to TRBJ2-5, with no clear D. The J call is doubtful: the DNA matches TRBJ2-7 better. Germline V CDR1 and CDR2: SNHLY, FYNNEI. This CDR3 contains 12 residues.